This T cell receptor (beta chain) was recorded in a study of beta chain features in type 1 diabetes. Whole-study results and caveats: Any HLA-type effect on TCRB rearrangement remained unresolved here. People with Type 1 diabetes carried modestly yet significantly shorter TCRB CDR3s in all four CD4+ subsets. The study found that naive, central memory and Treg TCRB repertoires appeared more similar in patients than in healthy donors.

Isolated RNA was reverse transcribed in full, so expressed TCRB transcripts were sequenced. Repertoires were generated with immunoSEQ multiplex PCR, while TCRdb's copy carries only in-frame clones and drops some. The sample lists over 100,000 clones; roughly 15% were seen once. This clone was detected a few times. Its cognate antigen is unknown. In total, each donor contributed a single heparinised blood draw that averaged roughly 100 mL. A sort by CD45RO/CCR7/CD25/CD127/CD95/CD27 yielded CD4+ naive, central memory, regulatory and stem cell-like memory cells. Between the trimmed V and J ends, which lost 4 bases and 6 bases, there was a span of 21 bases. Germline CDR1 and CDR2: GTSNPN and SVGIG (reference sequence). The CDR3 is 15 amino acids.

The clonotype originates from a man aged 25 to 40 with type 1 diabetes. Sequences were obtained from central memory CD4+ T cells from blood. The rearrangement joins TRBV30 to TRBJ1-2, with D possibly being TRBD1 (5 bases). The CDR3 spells CAWISWRTGRDGYTF. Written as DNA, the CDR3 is TGTGCCTGGATCAGCTGGAGGACGGGGCGTGATGGCTACACCTTC. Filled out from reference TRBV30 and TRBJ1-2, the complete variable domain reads SQTIHQWPATLVQPVGSPLSLECTVEGTSNPNLYWYRQAAGRGLQLLFYSVGIGQISSEVPQNLSASRPQDRQFILSSKKLLLSDSGFYLCAWISWRTGRDGYTFGSGTRLTVV.